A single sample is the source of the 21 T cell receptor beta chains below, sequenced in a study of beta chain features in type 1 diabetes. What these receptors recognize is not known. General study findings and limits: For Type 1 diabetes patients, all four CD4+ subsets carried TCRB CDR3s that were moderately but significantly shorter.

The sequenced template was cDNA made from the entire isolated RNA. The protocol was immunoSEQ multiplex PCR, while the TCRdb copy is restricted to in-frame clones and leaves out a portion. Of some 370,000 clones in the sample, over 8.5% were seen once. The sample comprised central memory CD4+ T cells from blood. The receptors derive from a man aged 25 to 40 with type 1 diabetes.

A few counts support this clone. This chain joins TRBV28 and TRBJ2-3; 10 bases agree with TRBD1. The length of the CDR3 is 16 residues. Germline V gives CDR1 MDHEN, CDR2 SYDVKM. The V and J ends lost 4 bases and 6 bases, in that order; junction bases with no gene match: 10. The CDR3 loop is CASSSPGQGIYDTQYF. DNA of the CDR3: TGTGCCAGCAGTTCTCCGGGACAGGGGATTTATGATACGCAGTATTTT.

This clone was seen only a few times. This CDR3 is CASSVSGNTIYF. CDR3 DNA sequence: TGTGCCAGCAGCGTCTCCGGAAACACCATATATTTT. The chain combines TRBV9 with TRBJ1-3; D is uncertain. This CDR3 is built from 12 residues. CDR1 and CDR2 from the germline V gene are SGDLS and YYNGEE. V lost 2 bases and J lost 4, with 4 bases in between.

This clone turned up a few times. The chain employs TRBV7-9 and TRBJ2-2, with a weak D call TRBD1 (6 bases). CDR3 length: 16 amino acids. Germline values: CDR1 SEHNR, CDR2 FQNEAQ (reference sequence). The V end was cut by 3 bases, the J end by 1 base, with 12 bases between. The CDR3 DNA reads TGTGCCAGCAGCTTCGCCCGGGGACAGAACACCGGGGAGCTGTTTTTT. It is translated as CASSFARGQNTGELFF.

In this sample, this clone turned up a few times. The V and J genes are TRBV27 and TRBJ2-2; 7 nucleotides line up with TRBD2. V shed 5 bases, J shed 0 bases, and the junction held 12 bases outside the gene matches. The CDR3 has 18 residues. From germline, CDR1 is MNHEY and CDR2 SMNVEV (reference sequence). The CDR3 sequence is CASSRRASGVTNTGELFF. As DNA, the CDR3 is TGTGCCAGCAGTAGACGAGCTAGCGGAGTTACGAACACCGGGGAGCTGTTTTTT.

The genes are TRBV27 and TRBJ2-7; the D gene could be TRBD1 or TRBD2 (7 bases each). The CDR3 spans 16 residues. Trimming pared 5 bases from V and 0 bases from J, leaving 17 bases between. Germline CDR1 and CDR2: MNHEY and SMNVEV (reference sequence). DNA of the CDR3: TGTGCCAGCAGTCCGAAGGGGGCGGGGGTCTCCTACGAGCAGTACTTC. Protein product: CASSPKGAGVSYEQYF.

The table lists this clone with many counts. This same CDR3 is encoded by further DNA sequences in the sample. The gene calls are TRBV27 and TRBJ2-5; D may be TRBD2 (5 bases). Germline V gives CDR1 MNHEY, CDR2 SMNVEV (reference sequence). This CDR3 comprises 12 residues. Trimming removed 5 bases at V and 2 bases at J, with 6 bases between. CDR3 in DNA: TGTGCCAGCAGTCGGGATCAAGAGACCCAGTACTTC. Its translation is CASSRDQETQYF.

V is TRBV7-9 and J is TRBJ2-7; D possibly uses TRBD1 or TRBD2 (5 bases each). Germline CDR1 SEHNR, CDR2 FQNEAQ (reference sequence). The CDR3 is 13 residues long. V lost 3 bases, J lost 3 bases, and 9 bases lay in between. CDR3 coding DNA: TGTGCCAGCAGCTTGAGGGACGGCTACGAGCAGTACTTC. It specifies CASSLRDGYEQYF.

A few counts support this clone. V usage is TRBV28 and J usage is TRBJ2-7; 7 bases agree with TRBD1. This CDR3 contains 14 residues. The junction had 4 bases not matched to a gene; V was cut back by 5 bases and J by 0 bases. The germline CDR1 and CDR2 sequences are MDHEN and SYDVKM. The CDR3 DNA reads TGTGCCAGCAGTCAATGGACAGGCTCCTACGAGCAGTACTTC. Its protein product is CASSQWTGSYEQYF.

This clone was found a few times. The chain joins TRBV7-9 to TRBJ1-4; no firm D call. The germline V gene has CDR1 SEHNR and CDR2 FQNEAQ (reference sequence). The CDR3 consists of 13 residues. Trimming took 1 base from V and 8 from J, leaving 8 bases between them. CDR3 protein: CASSLEEREKLFF. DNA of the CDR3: TGTGCCAGCAGCTTAGAGGAGCGAGAAAAACTGTTTTTT.

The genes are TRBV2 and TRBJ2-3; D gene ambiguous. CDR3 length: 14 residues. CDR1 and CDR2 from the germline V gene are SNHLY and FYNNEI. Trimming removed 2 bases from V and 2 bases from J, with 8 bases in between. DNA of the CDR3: TGTGCCAGCAGTGAATCCGAGGCCACAGATACGCAGTATTTT. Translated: CASSESEATDTQYF.

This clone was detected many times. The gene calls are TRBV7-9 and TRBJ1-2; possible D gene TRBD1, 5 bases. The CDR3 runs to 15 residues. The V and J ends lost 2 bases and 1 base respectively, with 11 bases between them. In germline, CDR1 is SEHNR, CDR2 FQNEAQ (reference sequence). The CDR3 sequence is CASSLTSGGNYGYTF. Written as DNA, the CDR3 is TGTGCCAGCAGCTTAACCTCCGGGGGTAACTATGGCTACACCTTC.

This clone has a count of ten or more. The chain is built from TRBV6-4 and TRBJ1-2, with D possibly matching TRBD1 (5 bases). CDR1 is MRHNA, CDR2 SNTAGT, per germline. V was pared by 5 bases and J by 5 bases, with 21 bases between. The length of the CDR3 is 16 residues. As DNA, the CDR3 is TGTGCCAGCAGTAGGGACGGCTCCATATCCTCATATGGCTACACCTTC. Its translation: CASSRDGSISSYGYTF.

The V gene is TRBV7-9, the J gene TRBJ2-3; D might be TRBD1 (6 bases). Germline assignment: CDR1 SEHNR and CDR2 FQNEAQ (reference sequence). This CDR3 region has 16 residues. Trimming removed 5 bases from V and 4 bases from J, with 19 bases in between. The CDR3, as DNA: TGTGCCAGCAGCGAGGGACACTCCAGCAGTTCAGATACGCAGTATTTT. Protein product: CASSEGHSSSSDTQYF.

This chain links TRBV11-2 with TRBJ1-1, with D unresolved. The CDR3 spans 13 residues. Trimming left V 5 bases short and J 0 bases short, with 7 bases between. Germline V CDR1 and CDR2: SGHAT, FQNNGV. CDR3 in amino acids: CASSRHMNTEAFF. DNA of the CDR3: TGTGCCAGCAGCCGGCATATGAACACTGAAGCTTTCTTT.

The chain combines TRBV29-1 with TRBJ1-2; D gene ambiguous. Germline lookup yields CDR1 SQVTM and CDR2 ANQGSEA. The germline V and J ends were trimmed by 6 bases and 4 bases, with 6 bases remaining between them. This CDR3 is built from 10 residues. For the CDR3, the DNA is TGCAGCGTACGTGGCTATGGCTACACCTTC. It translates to CSVRGYGYTF.

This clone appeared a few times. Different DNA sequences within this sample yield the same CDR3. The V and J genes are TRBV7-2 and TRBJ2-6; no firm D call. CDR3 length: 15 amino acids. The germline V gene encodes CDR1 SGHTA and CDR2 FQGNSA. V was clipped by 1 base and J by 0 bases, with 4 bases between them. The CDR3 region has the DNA TGTGCCAGCAGCTTAGTCAGCTCTGGGGCCAACGTCCTGACTTTC. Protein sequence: CASSLVSSGANVLTF.

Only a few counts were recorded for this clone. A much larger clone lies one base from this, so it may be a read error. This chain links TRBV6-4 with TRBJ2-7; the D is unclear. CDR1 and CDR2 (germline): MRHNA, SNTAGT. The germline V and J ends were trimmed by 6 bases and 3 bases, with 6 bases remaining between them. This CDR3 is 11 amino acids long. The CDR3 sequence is CASSLVYEQYF. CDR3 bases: TGTGCCAGCAGCTTAGTCTACGAGCAGTACTTC.

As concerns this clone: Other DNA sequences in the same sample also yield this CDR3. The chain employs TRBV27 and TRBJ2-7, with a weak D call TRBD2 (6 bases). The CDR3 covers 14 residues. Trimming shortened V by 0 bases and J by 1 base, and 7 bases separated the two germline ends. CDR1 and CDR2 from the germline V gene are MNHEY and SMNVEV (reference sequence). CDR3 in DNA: TGTGCCAGCAGTTTATCGCGGGGATCCTACGAGCAGTACTTC. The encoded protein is CASSLSRGSYEQYF.

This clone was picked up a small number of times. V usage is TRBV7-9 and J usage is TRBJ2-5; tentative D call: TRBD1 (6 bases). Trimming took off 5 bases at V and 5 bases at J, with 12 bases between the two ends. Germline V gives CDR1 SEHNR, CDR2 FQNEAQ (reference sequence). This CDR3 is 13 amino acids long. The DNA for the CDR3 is TGTGCCAGCAGCCAGGGGCAGTCTGAGACCCAGTACTTC. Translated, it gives CASSQGQSETQYF.

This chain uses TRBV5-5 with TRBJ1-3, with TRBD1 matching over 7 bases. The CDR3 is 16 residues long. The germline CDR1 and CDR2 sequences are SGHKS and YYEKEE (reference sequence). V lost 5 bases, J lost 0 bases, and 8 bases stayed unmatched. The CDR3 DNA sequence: TGTGCCAGCAGTTACCTGAGGGGGCGCTCTGGAAACACCATATATTTT. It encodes CASSYLRGRSGNTIYF. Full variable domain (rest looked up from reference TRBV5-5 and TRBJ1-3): DAGVTQSPTHLIKTRGQQVTLRCSPISGHKSVSWYQQVLGQGPQFIFQYYEKEERGRGNFPDRFSARQFPNYSSELNVNALLLGDSALYLCASSYLRGRSGNTIYFGEGSWLTVV.

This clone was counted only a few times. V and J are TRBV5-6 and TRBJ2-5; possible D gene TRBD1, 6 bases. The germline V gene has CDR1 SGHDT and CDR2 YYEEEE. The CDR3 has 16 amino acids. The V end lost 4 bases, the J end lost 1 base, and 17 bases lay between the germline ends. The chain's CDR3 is CASSLNSRGPQETQYF. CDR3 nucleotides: TGTGCCAGCAGCCTTAACTCCAGGGGACCCCAAGAGACCCAGTACTTC.